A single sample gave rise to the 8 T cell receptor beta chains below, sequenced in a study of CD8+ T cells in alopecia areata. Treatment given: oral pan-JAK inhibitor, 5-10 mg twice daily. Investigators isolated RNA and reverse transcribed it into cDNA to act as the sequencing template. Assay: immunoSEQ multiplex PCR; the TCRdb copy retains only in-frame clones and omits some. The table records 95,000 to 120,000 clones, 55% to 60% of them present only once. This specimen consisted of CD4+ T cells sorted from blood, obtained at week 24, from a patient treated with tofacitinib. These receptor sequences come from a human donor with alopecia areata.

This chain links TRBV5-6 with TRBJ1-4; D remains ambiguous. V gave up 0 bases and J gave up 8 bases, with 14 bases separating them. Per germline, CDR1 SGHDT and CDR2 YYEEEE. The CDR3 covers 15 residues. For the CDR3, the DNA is TGTGCCAGCAGCTTGGGCTTAGGGATGGTGGAAAAACTGTTTTTT. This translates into CASSLGLGMVEKLFF.

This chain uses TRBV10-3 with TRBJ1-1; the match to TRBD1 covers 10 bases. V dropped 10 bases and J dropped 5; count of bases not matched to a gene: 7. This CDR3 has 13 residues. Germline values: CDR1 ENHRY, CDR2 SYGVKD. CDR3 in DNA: TGTGCCAGCCTAGGGACAGGGGTGACTGAAGCTTTCTTT. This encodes CASLGTGVTEAFF.

The DNA of the CDR3 is TGCGCCAGCAGCCAAAGCCCCACTCAAGAGACCCAGTACTTC. Translated: CASSQSPTQETQYF. This chain uses TRBV4-3 with TRBJ2-5; D is undetermined. V was shortened by 2 bases and J by 2 bases, with 9 bases between the two germline ends. Germline CDR1 reads LGHNA; CDR2 reads YSLEER. The CDR3 has 14 amino acids.

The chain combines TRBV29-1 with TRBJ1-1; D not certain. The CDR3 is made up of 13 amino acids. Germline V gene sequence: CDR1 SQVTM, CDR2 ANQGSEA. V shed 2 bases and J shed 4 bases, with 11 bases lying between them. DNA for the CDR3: TGCAGCGTTGAAAGTCAGTCAGGCACTGAAGCTTTCTTT. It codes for CSVESQSGTEAFF. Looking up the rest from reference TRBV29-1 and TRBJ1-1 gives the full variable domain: SAVISQKPSRDICQRGTSLTIQCQVDSQVTMMFWYRQQPGQSLTLIATANQGSEATYESGFVIDKFPISRPNLTFSTLTVSNMSPEDSSIYLCSVESQSGTEAFFGQGTRLTVV.

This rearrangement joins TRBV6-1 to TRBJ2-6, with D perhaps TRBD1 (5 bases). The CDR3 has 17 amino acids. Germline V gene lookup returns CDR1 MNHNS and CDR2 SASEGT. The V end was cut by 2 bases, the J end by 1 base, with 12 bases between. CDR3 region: CASSEFQGKSGANVLTF. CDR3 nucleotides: TGTGCCAGCAGTGAATTCCAGGGAAAGTCTGGGGCCAACGTCCTGACTTTC.

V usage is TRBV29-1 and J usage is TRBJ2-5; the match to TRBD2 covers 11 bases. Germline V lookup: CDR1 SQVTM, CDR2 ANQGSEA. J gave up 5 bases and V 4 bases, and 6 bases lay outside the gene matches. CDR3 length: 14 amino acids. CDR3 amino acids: CSVGTSGGWETQYF. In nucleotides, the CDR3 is TGCAGCGTTGGCACTAGCGGGGGATGGGAGACCCAGTACTTC.

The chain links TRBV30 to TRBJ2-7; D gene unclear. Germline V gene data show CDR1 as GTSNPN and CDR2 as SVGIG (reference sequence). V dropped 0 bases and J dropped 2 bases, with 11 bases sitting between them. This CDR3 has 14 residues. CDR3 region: CAWSVGVFPYEQYF. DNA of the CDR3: TGTGCCTGGAGTGTAGGCGTCTTCCCCTACGAGCAGTACTTC. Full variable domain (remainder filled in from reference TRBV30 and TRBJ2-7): SQTIHQWPATLVQPVGSPLSLECTVEGTSNPNLYWYRQAAGRGLQLLFYSVGIGQISSEVPQNLSASRPQDRQFILSSKKLLLSDSGFYLCAWSVGVFPYEQYFGPGTRLTVT.

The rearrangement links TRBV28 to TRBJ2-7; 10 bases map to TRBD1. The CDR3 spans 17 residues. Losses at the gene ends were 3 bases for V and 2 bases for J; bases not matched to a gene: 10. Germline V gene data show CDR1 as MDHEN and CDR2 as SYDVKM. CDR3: CASSLGLGDRGTYEQYF. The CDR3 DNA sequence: TGTGCCAGCAGTTTGGGGCTGGGGGACAGGGGTACCTACGAGCAGTACTTC. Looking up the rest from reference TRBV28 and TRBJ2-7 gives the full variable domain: DVKVTQSSRYLVKRTGEKVFLECVQDMDHENMFWYRQDPGLGLRLIYFSYDVKMKEKGDIPEGYSVSREKKERFSLILESASTNQTSMYLCASSLGLGDRGTYEQYFGPGTRLTVT.